This T cell receptor (beta chain) stems from a study of T cells in narcolepsy. On the study more broadly: Enrolled donors included narcolepsy type 1 or type 2 patients and healthy controls.

The table came from immunoSEQ multiplex PCR; TCRdb's copy has only in-frame clones and leaves some out. The profile covers roughly 20,000 clones, with under 85% appearing a single time and more than 1.5% taken by the ten largest. The CDR3 totals 11 residues. Germline values: CDR1 MDHEN, CDR2 SYDVKM. V was cut by 1 base and J by 3 bases, with 1 base left in between. In regard to this clone: The antigen remains unidentified.

General study findings and limits: Autoreactive clonotypes reportedly recurred in blood of same and different patients, not controls. Autoreactive clone sequences were missing from some blood memory CD4+ repertoires. Autoreactive HCRT-specific and TRIB2-specific clonotypes were marked in same-patient CSF-versus-blood CD4+ comparisons.

This chain links TRBV28 with TRBJ2-7; the D is unclear. The clonotype was recovered from a human donor in good health. Sequenced input: memory (CD45RA-) CD4+ T cells from blood. CDR3 protein: CASSLYYEQYF. CDR3 in DNA: TGTGCCAGCAGTTTATACTACGAGCAGTACTTC.